A selection of T cell receptor beta chains follows, all from one sample in a study of cytomegalovirus exposure and HLA in healthy donors. TCRdb's copy holds only in-frame clones and misses some; the assay was immunoSEQ multiplex PCR. The sample's table shows 55,000 to 85,000 clones. The specimen was PBMCs. The receptors originated from a female donor in good health and CMV-seropositive. Each CDR3 is given with its conserved first and last residue. The order of the fields is CDR3 DNA, CDR3 protein, V gene, J gene, D gene, CDR3 length. A D gene is named only where the DNA matches it firmly.

cdr3_nt: TGTGCCAGCAGCTTTAGCGGGGGGGCTGGGGAGCAGTTCTTC
cdr3_aa: CASSFSGGAGEQFF
v_call: TRBV7-3
j_call: TRBJ2-1
d_call: TRBD2
cdr3_length: 14

cdr3_nt: TGTGCCTGGAGTTCGGGAGAGGGGAGTGAAAAACTGTTTTTT
cdr3_aa: CAWSSGEGSEKLFF
v_call: TRBV30
j_call: TRBJ1-4
d_call: NA
cdr3_length: 14

cdr3_nt: TGCGCCAGCAGCTTGGTAGGGGTTGGCGGGGAGCTGTTTTTT
cdr3_aa: CASSLVGVGGELFF
v_call: TRBV5-1
j_call: TRBJ2-2
d_call: NA
cdr3_length: 14

cdr3_nt: TGTGCCTGGAGTCATGGGACAGGGGACAATGAGCAGTTCTTC
cdr3_aa: CAWSHGTGDNEQFF
v_call: TRBV30
j_call: TRBJ2-1
d_call: TRBD1
cdr3_length: 14

cdr3_nt: TGTGCCAGTAGTACGGACAACAACAATCAGCCCCAGCATTTT
cdr3_aa: CASSTDNNNQPQHF
v_call: TRBV19
j_call: TRBJ1-5
d_call: NA
cdr3_length: 14

cdr3_nt: TGTGCCTGGAGGGCGTGGGGTGGGAGCTACGAGCAGTACTTC
cdr3_aa: CAWRAWGGSYEQYF
v_call: TRBV30
j_call: TRBJ2-7
d_call: NA
cdr3_length: 14

cdr3_nt: TGCGCCAGCAGCCAAGATGGGGTCGGACAGGGCAATCAGCCCCAGCATTTT
cdr3_aa: CASSQDGVGQGNQPQHF
v_call: TRBV4-1
j_call: TRBJ1-5
d_call: TRBD1
cdr3_length: 17

cdr3_nt: TGTGCCAGCAGTGAAGCGGTAGGGAGTTTCCACGAGCAGTACTTC
cdr3_aa: CASSEAVGSFHEQYF
v_call: TRBV6-1
j_call: TRBJ2-7
d_call: NA
cdr3_length: 15

cdr3_nt: TGTGCCAGCAGCCGAGCGGTACAGGGAGTAGGCTACGAGCAGTACTTC
cdr3_aa: CASSRAVQGVGYEQYF
v_call: TRBV4-2
j_call: TRBJ2-7
d_call: NA
cdr3_length: 16

cdr3_nt: TGTGCCTGGAGACGGACAGGGATCACAGATACGCAGTATTTT
cdr3_aa: CAWRRTGITDTQYF
v_call: TRBV30
j_call: TRBJ2-3
d_call: TRBD1
cdr3_length: 14

cdr3_nt: TGTGCCAGCAGTGGGGGCGGCGGCACTGAAGCTTTCTTT
cdr3_aa: CASSGGGGTEAFF
v_call: TRBV11-2
j_call: TRBJ1-1
d_call: NA
cdr3_length: 13

cdr3_nt: TGCGCCAGCAGCCAAGATCCAGGGGGCACTTTCTATGGCTACACCTTC
cdr3_aa: CASSQDPGGTFYGYTF
v_call: TRBV4-1
j_call: TRBJ1-2
d_call: TRBD1
cdr3_length: 16

cdr3_nt: TGCAGCGTTGAAGAGTGGAAGGGGGAGAACACTGAAGCTTTCTTT
cdr3_aa: CSVEEWKGENTEAFF
v_call: TRBV29-1
j_call: TRBJ1-1
d_call: NA
cdr3_length: 15

cdr3_nt: TGTGCCAGCAGCCCCCCCTTTGCGGGGGTGGCCTACAATGAGCAGTTCTTC
cdr3_aa: CASSPPFAGVAYNEQFF
v_call: TRBV11-2
j_call: TRBJ2-1
d_call: TRBD2
cdr3_length: 17

cdr3_nt: TGTGCCAGCAGCCCCAGGACAGGACTCTCCTACGAGCAGTACTTC
cdr3_aa: CASSPRTGLSYEQYF
v_call: TRBV11-2
j_call: TRBJ2-7
d_call: TRBD1
cdr3_length: 15

cdr3_nt: TGTGCCAGCTCACCAGGAGGGAACACTGAAGATTTCTTT
cdr3_aa: CASSPGGNTEDFF
v_call: TRBV18
j_call: TRBJ1-1
d_call: NA
cdr3_length: 13

cdr3_nt: TGTGCCAGCAGCCTCAGGGCTACCATGAACACTGAAGCTTTCTTT
cdr3_aa: CASSLRATMNTEAFF
v_call: TRBV9
j_call: TRBJ1-1
d_call: NA
cdr3_length: 15

cdr3_nt: TGTGCCAGCAGCTTCTCGAACACTGAAGCTTTCTTT
cdr3_aa: CASSFSNTEAFF
v_call: TRBV13
j_call: TRBJ1-1
d_call: NA
cdr3_length: 12

cdr3_nt: TGTGCCTCCGGGGAGGGATCTGGAAACACCATATATTTT
cdr3_aa: CASGEGSGNTIYF
v_call: TRBV10-3
j_call: TRBJ1-3
d_call: NA
cdr3_length: 13

cdr3_nt: TGTGCCAGCAGCTCAAGAACCGGGACAGGGATTGGGGATGAGCAGTTCTTC
cdr3_aa: CASSSRTGTGIGDEQFF
v_call: TRBV9
j_call: TRBJ2-1
d_call: TRBD1
cdr3_length: 17

cdr3_nt: TGTGCCAGCAGCCGACAGGGGAGCTCCTACGAGCAGTACTTC
cdr3_aa: CASSRQGSSYEQYF
v_call: TRBV7-2
j_call: TRBJ2-7
d_call: TRBD1
cdr3_length: 14

cdr3_nt: TGTGCCAGCTATGGGGGACAGGGGGATACTGAAGCTTTCTTT
cdr3_aa: CASYGGQGDTEAFF
v_call: TRBV28
j_call: TRBJ1-1
d_call: TRBD1
cdr3_length: 14

cdr3_nt: TGTGCCAGCACCGGACAGACCTACGAGCAGTACTTC
cdr3_aa: CASTGQTYEQYF
v_call: TRBV6-1
j_call: TRBJ2-7
d_call: NA
cdr3_length: 12

cdr3_nt: TGCGCCAGCAGCCAAGCAGTGAAACAGGGTGGTAATATGGGACTGTTTTTT
cdr3_aa: CASSQAVKQGGNMGLFF
v_call: TRBV4-1
j_call: TRBJ1-4
d_call: NA
cdr3_length: 17

cdr3_nt: TGCGCCAGCAGCTGGGAGGCGGAGGGGTCCTCCTACAATGAGCAGTTCTTC
cdr3_aa: CASSWEAEGSSYNEQFF
v_call: TRBV5-1
j_call: TRBJ2-1
d_call: NA
cdr3_length: 17

cdr3_nt: TGTGCCAGCAGTTTGGCAGGGGCGAACACTGAAGCTTTCTTT
cdr3_aa: CASSLAGANTEAFF
v_call: TRBV6-6
j_call: TRBJ1-1
d_call: NA
cdr3_length: 14

cdr3_nt: TGTGCCAGCAGATCCCAGGGAGGGCGAACTGAAGCTTTCTTT
cdr3_aa: CASRSQGGRTEAFF
v_call: TRBV28
j_call: TRBJ1-1
d_call: NA
cdr3_length: 14

cdr3_nt: TGTGCCAGCAGCTTAGCGACAGGGACCTATGGCTACACCTTC
cdr3_aa: CASSLATGTYGYTF
v_call: TRBV7-8
j_call: TRBJ1-2
d_call: TRBD1
cdr3_length: 14

cdr3_nt: TGTGCCAGCAGTGTTGGGACAGGGATCTTGAACACTGAAGCTTTCTTT
cdr3_aa: CASSVGTGILNTEAFF
v_call: TRBV6-1
j_call: TRBJ1-1
d_call: TRBD1
cdr3_length: 16

cdr3_nt: TGTGCCAGCAGTTTTAGCGGGGTACCAACCTACGAGCAGTACTTC
cdr3_aa: CASSFSGVPTYEQYF
v_call: TRBV6-6
j_call: TRBJ2-7
d_call: TRBD2
cdr3_length: 15

cdr3_nt: TGTGCCAGCAGCTCCGGACTAGCGATACAAGAGACCCAGTACTTC
cdr3_aa: CASSSGLAIQETQYF
v_call: TRBV5-4
j_call: TRBJ2-5
d_call: TRBD2
cdr3_length: 15

cdr3_nt: TGTGCCAGCAGTTGGTCGGGGGAGTCTGAAGCTTTCTTT
cdr3_aa: CASSWSGESEAFF
v_call: TRBV28
j_call: TRBJ1-1
d_call: NA
cdr3_length: 13

cdr3_nt: TGTGCCAGCAGTTTATCTGAGACAGTCTACGAGCAGTACTTC
cdr3_aa: CASSLSETVYEQYF
v_call: TRBV28
j_call: TRBJ2-7
d_call: NA
cdr3_length: 14

cdr3_nt: TGTGCCAGCAGGAGGGCCGAGAACACTGAAGCTTTCTTT
cdr3_aa: CASRRAENTEAFF
v_call: TRBV6-4
j_call: TRBJ1-1
d_call: NA
cdr3_length: 13

cdr3_nt: TGTGCCAGCAGCTTAGCCAGGGGCACTGAAGCTTTCTTT
cdr3_aa: CASSLARGTEAFF
v_call: TRBV11-2
j_call: TRBJ1-1
d_call: NA
cdr3_length: 13

cdr3_nt: TGTGCCAGCAGTCCAGGGAGGGGAAAAAACACTGAAGCTTTCTTT
cdr3_aa: CASSPGRGKNTEAFF
v_call: TRBV28
j_call: TRBJ1-1
d_call: NA
cdr3_length: 15

cdr3_nt: TGCGCCAGCAGCTTGGCCCCGGGGACCTACGAGCAGTACTTC
cdr3_aa: CASSLAPGTYEQYF
v_call: TRBV5-1
j_call: TRBJ2-7
d_call: NA
cdr3_length: 14

cdr3_nt: TGTGCCAGCAGTTTATCTTGGACAGGGGCCGCCGTATGGGATGGCTACACCTTC
cdr3_aa: CASSLSWTGAAVWDGYTF
v_call: TRBV27
j_call: TRBJ1-2
d_call: TRBD1
cdr3_length: 18

cdr3_nt: TGTGCCAGTAGTTCTCCAGGGCTAGCCAAAAACATTCAGTACTTC
cdr3_aa: CASSSPGLAKNIQYF
v_call: TRBV19
j_call: TRBJ2-4
d_call: NA
cdr3_length: 15

cdr3_nt: TGTGCCACCAGCAGAGATCTTTCCCCCGGGGCCAACGTCCTGACTTTC
cdr3_aa: CATSRDLSPGANVLTF
v_call: TRBV15
j_call: TRBJ2-6
d_call: NA
cdr3_length: 16

cdr3_nt: TGTGCCTGGGAGACAGGAGCTAACTATGGCTACACCTTC
cdr3_aa: CAWETGANYGYTF
v_call: TRBV30
j_call: TRBJ1-2
d_call: NA
cdr3_length: 13

cdr3_nt: TGTGCCAGCTCACCACGACAGGGGACCAAAAACATTCAGTACTTC
cdr3_aa: CASSPRQGTKNIQYF
v_call: TRBV18
j_call: TRBJ2-4
d_call: TRBD1
cdr3_length: 15

cdr3_nt: TGTGCCAGTAGTCCCTCAGGGGGCCCGCTCCAAGAGACCCAGTACTTC
cdr3_aa: CASSPSGGPLQETQYF
v_call: TRBV19
j_call: TRBJ2-5
d_call: TRBD1
cdr3_length: 16

cdr3_nt: TGTGCCAGCTCACGCAGCCTTTTGGGGGGGGGCCCCTACGAGCAGTACTTC
cdr3_aa: CASSRSLLGGGPYEQYF
v_call: TRBV18
j_call: TRBJ2-7
d_call: NA
cdr3_length: 17

cdr3_nt: TGTGCCAGCAGAAGAGGGGGCACTGAAGCTTTCTTT
cdr3_aa: CASRRGGTEAFF
v_call: TRBV7-9
j_call: TRBJ1-1
d_call: NA
cdr3_length: 12

cdr3_nt: TGTGCCAGCTCTGCGCTAGCCAAAAACATTCAGTACTTC
cdr3_aa: CASSALAKNIQYF
v_call: TRBV2
j_call: TRBJ2-4
d_call: NA
cdr3_length: 13

cdr3_nt: TGTGCCAGCAGCCTAGCGTCCGAAGGGAATTCACCCCTCCACTTT
cdr3_aa: CASSLASEGNSPLHF
v_call: TRBV5-6
j_call: TRBJ1-6
d_call: NA
cdr3_length: 15

cdr3_nt: TGTGCCTGGAGGGGACTAGCGGGAGGCGGTGAGCAGTTCTTC
cdr3_aa: CAWRGLAGGGEQFF
v_call: TRBV30
j_call: TRBJ2-1
d_call: TRBD2
cdr3_length: 14

cdr3_nt: TGTGCCAGCGGTGACAGTTTCACAGATACGCAGTATTTT
cdr3_aa: CASGDSFTDTQYF
v_call: TRBV6-5
j_call: TRBJ2-3
d_call: NA
cdr3_length: 13

cdr3_nt: TGTGCTAGTGGTTCCTCAGGTGACAATGAGCAGTTCTTC
cdr3_aa: CASGSSGDNEQFF
v_call: TRBV12-5
j_call: TRBJ2-1
d_call: NA
cdr3_length: 13

cdr3_nt: TGTGCCAGTAGTATCGGGCAGGGGGCAACTGAAGCTTTCTTT
cdr3_aa: CASSIGQGATEAFF
v_call: TRBV19
j_call: TRBJ1-1
d_call: TRBD1
cdr3_length: 14

cdr3_nt: TGTGCCAGCAGCCCCTCCGGGGGCACTGAAGCTTTCTTT
cdr3_aa: CASSPSGGTEAFF
v_call: TRBV5-4
j_call: TRBJ1-1
d_call: NA
cdr3_length: 13

cdr3_nt: TGTGCCAGCAGTGCCGTCCGCGGGGGACCTCCTAGTACGCAGTATTTT
cdr3_aa: CASSAVRGGPPSTQYF
v_call: TRBV25-1
j_call: TRBJ2-3
d_call: TRBD2
cdr3_length: 16

cdr3_nt: TGTGCCAGCAGTTTTCGTACAGGGGGGAGAATTCAGCCCCAGCATTTT
cdr3_aa: CASSFRTGGRIQPQHF
v_call: TRBV28
j_call: TRBJ1-5
d_call: TRBD1
cdr3_length: 16